This TCR beta chain was observed in a study of cytomegalovirus exposure and HLA in healthy donors. Worth noting for this clone: The antigen is not known.

The CDR3 totals 14 residues. The germline CDR1 and CDR2 sequences are MNHNS and SASEGT. With V trimmed by 8 bases and J by 3 bases, 6 bases remained unmatched. Overall study findings and caveats: An analysis that was carried out later associated approximately 17,000 TCR beta sequences with HLA alleles at 0.05 false discovery rate. In an earlier analysis, about 87% or about 30%: the productive usage of most TCR beta V segments. In presence/absence analyses, roughly uniform sequencing depth across donors was assumed. Sequencing likely caused a cluster of highly shared sequence variants.

PCR involved 60 Vbeta and 13 Jbeta primers. Only in-frame clones appear in the TCRdb table, and some are missing; sequencing was by immunoSEQ multiplex PCR. The sample contains 130,000 or so clones, approximately 80% of which appear only once. The sequence derives from a male donor in good health and CMV-seropositive. The specimen was PBMCs. This sequence joins TRBV6-1 and TRBJ2-7, with TRBD1 identical over 11 bases. In DNA form, the CDR3 reads TGTGCCAGCCGGACAGGGGGCTTTCTCTACGAGCAGTACTTC. It yields the protein CASRTGGFLYEQYF.